The clone carrying this TCR beta chain was counted only a few times. Its antigen is undetermined. Given a much more abundant clone one base away, this may be a read error. The source of the sample is a study of blood T cells in healthy people across ages. Study-wide points: Age advanced and TCR beta diversity per million T cells fell, roughly linearly.

Next came a second PCR, run for roughly 6 to 11 cycles, which used a sample-barcoded 5' primer along with a J-beta primer mix. TCRdb reprocessed the 5' RACE reads with MiXCR, giving one entry per CDR3 protein. The sample records 1.4 million or so distinct CDR3 sequences, 40% to 45% being singletons. Aged roughly 6 to 100, donors were systemically healthy Caucasians from Russia. Each sample yielded at least 6 million isolated PBMCs. The origin of this receptor is a woman younger than 30 in good health. Sequences were obtained from blood.

The CDR3 nucleotides are TGTGTCAGCAGCTTAGTGGATACAGATACGCAGTATTTT. It is translated as CVSSLVDTDTQYF. This chain links TRBV7-3 with TRBJ2-3; D unclear. CDR1 is SGHTA, CDR2 FQGTGA, per germline. CDR3 size: 13 residues.